Detailed here is one T cell receptor beta chain. This clone has more than one count but fewer than ten. Its binding antigen is unknown. Base qualities were left out, and no much larger clone turns up one base away. The sample belongs to a study of blood T cell repertoires in COVID-19 (dated by TCRdb to between 2020 and 2021). About the study as a whole: Samples covering the acute and convalescent phases of COVID-19 were provided by collaborators in the United States, Italy and Spain. Where available, HLA class I and class II types were obtained from metadata supplied by the sample provider rather than from assay-based typing. The samples were drawn from two sources: the first 160 participants of the ongoing ImmuneRACE study, and 1,254 subjects contributed by 6 global collaborators. A freely available public database, intended as a resource for researchers studying the immune response to SARS-CoV-2, is where the repertoires were released. The prospective study material was composed of cDNA or gDNA derived from T cells, B-cell-depleted T cells, or PBMCs. The dataset comprised deeply sampled blood TCRbeta repertoires from subjects exposed to, actively infected with, or recovered from COVID-19. The sample metadata nearly always contained a de-identified subject ID, COVID-19 status, age in years and sex.

Another Seattle source contributed samples from volunteer blood donors who had recovered from COVID-19. Whole blood was collected in K2EDTA tubes by collaborating institutions according to the institutions' own protocols. For TCRbeta analysis, collaborators shipped samples in one of three forms: frozen whole blood, isolated PBMCs, or DNA extracted from either of those sample types. The CDR3 contains 16 residues, cysteine and phenylalanine counted. Only the CDR3 part of the read is kept: 48 bases, read in frame from the first base. For CDR1 and CDR2, the germline V gene lists SGHRS and YFSETQ. Trimming takes 0 bases off V and 0 bases off J; junction bases not matched to a gene: 3. Points the paper makes about the study in general: How much clinical and demographic metadata was included differed by source and by participant, and the metadata was provided uncurated.

The immunoSEQ Assay, a bias-controlled multiplex PCR, was used to amplify TCRbeta CDR3 regions from genomic DNA. In the original analysis: The number of nucleated cells in each sample was estimated by amplification of reference gene primers within the assay. To quantify the absolute abundance of each unique TCRbeta CDR3 rearrangement, sequence reads were collapsed and filtered. For each sample, productive Simpson clonality was calculated by taking the square root of Simpson's diversity index across productive rearrangements. TCRdb holds this immuneACCESS table with in-frame rearrangements only. Some clones are missing; in checked studies, unresolved V genes explain under half, and the rest has no known cause. V, J and clone size are those of that table, while D and trimming were read from the DNA. The sample table records about 240,000 clones; 75% to 90% of these occur just once. Of the sample, 7.2% falls within the top ten clones.

Sequenced input: peripheral blood. This TCR derives from a man aged 55 to 70 who had recovered from COVID-19. Recombination connected TRBV5-1 to TRBJ2-5; 9 bases in the middle match TRBD2. The CDR3 region reads CASSLALAGNQETQYF. The DNA reads as follows: TGCGCCAGCAGCTTGGCACTAGCGGGTAACCAAGAGACCCAGTACTTC.